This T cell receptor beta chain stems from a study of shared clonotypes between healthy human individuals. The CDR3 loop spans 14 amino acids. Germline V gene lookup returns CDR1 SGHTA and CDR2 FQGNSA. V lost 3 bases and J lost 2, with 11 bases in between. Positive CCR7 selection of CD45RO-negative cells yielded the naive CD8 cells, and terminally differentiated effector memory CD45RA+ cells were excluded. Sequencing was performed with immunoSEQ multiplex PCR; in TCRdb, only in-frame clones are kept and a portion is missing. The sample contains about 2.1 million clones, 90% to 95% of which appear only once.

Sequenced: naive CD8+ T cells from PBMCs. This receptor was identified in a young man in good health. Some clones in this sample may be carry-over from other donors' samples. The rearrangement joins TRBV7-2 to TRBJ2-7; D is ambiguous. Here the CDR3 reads CASSFGPRAYEQYF. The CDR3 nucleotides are TGTGCCAGCAGCTTTGGGCCCCGTGCCTACGAGCAGTACTTC.